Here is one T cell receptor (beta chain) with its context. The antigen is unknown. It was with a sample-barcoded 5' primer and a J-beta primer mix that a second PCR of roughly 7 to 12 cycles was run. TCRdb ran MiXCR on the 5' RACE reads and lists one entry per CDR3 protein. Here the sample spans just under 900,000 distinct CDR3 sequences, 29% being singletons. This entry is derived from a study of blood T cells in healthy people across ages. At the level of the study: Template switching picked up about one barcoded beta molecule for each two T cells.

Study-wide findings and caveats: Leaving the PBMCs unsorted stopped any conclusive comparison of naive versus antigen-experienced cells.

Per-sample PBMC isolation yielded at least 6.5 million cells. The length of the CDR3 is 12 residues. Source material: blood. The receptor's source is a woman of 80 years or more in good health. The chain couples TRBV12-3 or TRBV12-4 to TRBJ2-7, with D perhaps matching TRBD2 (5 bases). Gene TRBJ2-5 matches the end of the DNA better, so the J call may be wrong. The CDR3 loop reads CASSGKEGTQYF. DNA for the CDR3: TGTGCCAGCAGCGGTAAAGAGGGGACCCAGTACTTC.